This T cell receptor beta chain came from a study of shared clonotypes between healthy human individuals. The CDR3 is made up of 11 amino acids. Germline-derived CDR1 and CDR2 are PRHDT and FYEKMQ (reference sequence). Trimming shortened V by 1 base and J by 5 bases, and 2 bases separated the two germline ends. Those who donated were healthy HIV-negative adults, with no recent acute infections or vaccinations reported. Everyone who donated was a Caucasian adult who lived in Nashville, Tennessee. Researchers drew on roughly 100 million PBMCs for genomic DNA from unsorted samples. TCRdb's table, derived via immunoSEQ multiplex PCR, lists solely in-frame clones and lacks some. This table has about 560,000 clones, around 80% appearing once.

The sequence was collected from a woman aged 40 to 55 in good health. Some clones in this sample may be carry-over from other donors' samples. The chain carries TRBV13 and TRBJ2-5; D is unresolved. The sequencing sample was made of PBMCs. The CDR3 DNA sequence: TGTGCCAGCAGCTTAGAGGAGACCCAGTACTTC. Amino acids: CASSLEETQYF.